Presented here are 21 T cell receptor beta chains from one specimen sequenced in a study of vaccination effects on CD4 cells after COVID-19. The table came from immunoSEQ multiplex PCR; TCRdb's copy has only in-frame clones and leaves some out. The sample consists of roughly 70,000 clones, more than 65% of them appearing once. Their cognate antigens are unknown. Under the ViraFEST assay, PBMC were stimulated with viral peptide pools so that antigen-specific CD4+ T cells expanded. Sequencing was performed afterwards. Subsequent to a culture period of approximately 11 days, CD4+ T cells were isolated. SARS-CoV-2 infection was confirmed by PCR in the person between March and December 2020. The sequencing here drew on CD4+ T cells from PBMCs cultured with HIV peptides, taken before COVID-19 vaccination. Regarding subset: HIV-1 Nef peptide pool negative control/reference culture. Receptors were obtained from a human donor who had a prior SARS-CoV-2 infection.

This clone was observed a few times. The CDR3 nucleotides are TGTGCCAGCAGTTTAGGCGGGACTTCAAACACCGGGGAGCTGTTTTTT. It specifies CASSLGGTSNTGELFF. V usage is TRBV6-2 or TRBV6-3 and J usage is TRBJ2-2; maybe TRBD2 (6 bases). The CDR3 spans 16 residues. V was trimmed by 4 bases and J by 2 bases, leaving 14 bases between them. The germline CDR1 and CDR2 sequences are MNHEY and SVGEGT.

This clone was recorded once. Here the CDR3 DNA reads TGTGCCAGCAGCTTGGCCCGGGAGACCCAGTACTTC. Translated, it gives CASSLARETQYF. The chain links TRBV5-4 to TRBJ2-5, with D hard to call. CDR1 is SGHNT, CDR2 YYREEE, per germline (reference sequence). The ends were cut back, 0 bases at V and 5 bases at J, with 5 bases in the middle. This CDR3 is 12 amino acids long.

This rearrangement joins TRBV7-2 to TRBJ2-3; D gene unclear. The germline CDR1 and CDR2 sequences are SGHTA and FQGNSA. The V end lost 5 bases, the J end lost 4 bases, and 10 bases lay between the germline ends. This CDR3 is 13 amino acids long. This CDR3 is CASSPPGADTQYF. The CDR3 bases are TGTGCCAGCAGCCCCCCAGGAGCAGATACGCAGTATTTT.

This sequence joins TRBV5-5 and TRBJ1-6; no firm D call. Trimming shortened V by 2 bases and J by 9 bases, and 12 bases separated the two germline ends. CDR1 is SGHKS and CDR2 is YYEKEE in the germline V gene (reference sequence). The CDR3 totals 14 residues. In DNA, the CDR3 is TGTGCCAGCAGCTTAGACGATATTTTTTCACCCCTCCACTTT. Protein sequence: CASSLDDIFSPLHF.

This chain joins TRBV19 and TRBJ2-3, with unresolved D. This CDR3 is built from 14 residues. The V and J ends lost 6 bases and 0 bases respectively, with 10 bases between them. CDR1 and CDR2 from the germline V gene are LNHDA and SQIVND (reference sequence). Here the CDR3 DNA reads TGTGCCAGTAGGGCCCAAAAAAGCACAGATACGCAGTATTTT. Its protein product is CASRAQKSTDTQYF.

The CDR3 DNA sequence: TGTGCCAGCAGTTCTCGCCGTAATTCACCCCTCCACTTT. It codes for CASSSRRNSPLHF. V and J are TRBV6-5 and TRBJ1-6; no reliable D call. Germline V gives CDR1 MNHEY, CDR2 SVGAGI. V lost 4 bases and J 6 bases, leaving 7 bases between the germline ends. The CDR3 runs to 13 residues.

The chain couples TRBV24-1 to TRBJ2-3; D is ambiguous. The CDR3 is made up of 12 amino acids. From germline, CDR1 is KGHDR and CDR2 SFDVKD. V was pared by 5 bases and J by 2 bases, with 4 bases between. The CDR3 reads CATSGDTDTQYF. The CDR3 bases are TGTGCCACCAGTGGGGACACAGATACGCAGTATTTT.

This clone was picked up a small number of times. The CDR3 DNA reads as TGTGCCTGGAGTTTTGGGGTCTCTGGAAACACCATATATTTT. Its protein is CAWSFGVSGNTIYF. This chain joins TRBV30 and TRBJ1-3; D not resolved. The CDR3 totals 14 residues. Trimming cost V 2 bases and J 0 bases, with 8 bases left between them. From germline, CDR1 is GTSNPN and CDR2 SVGIG (reference sequence).

The rearrangement links TRBV7-9 to TRBJ2-7; no clear D gene. The CDR3 has 13 amino acids. Germline V gene sequence: CDR1 SEHNR, CDR2 FQNEAQ (reference sequence). V lost 1 base and J 2 bases, leaving 6 bases between the germline ends. The CDR3 reads CASSLELTYEQYF. CDR3 nucleotide sequence: TGTGCCAGCAGCTTAGAGCTGACCTACGAGCAGTACTTC.

V usage is TRBV5-1 and J usage is TRBJ1-4, with 8 bases identical to TRBD1. The germline V gene encodes CDR1 SGHRS and CDR2 YFSETQ. The CDR3 contains 14 residues. V lost 0 bases to trimming and J lost 5 bases; unmatched junction nucleotides: 0. The CDR3 coding sequence is TGCGCCAGCAGCTTGGACAGGGGGAATGAAAAACTGTTTTTT. This encodes CASSLDRGNEKLFF.

This chain uses TRBV9 with TRBJ2-7; D not certain. The germline V gene has CDR1 SGDLS and CDR2 YYNGEE. Between the trimmed V and J ends, which lost 0 bases and 0 bases, there was a span of 7 bases. The CDR3 consists of 14 residues. The DNA of the CDR3 is TGTGCCAGCAGCGTAGATATAAACTCCTACGAGCAGTACTTC. Translating it yields CASSVDINSYEQYF.

The CDR3 bases are TGTGCCAGCAGCTTGGTAGGGGGCACTAACTATGGCTACACCTTC. Its translation is CASSLVGGTNYGYTF. The chain links TRBV5-4 to TRBJ1-2, with 7 nucleotides matching TRBD1. Losses at the gene ends were 0 bases for V and 0 bases for J; bases not matched to a gene: 2. CDR3 length equals 15 residues. CDR1 is SGHNT, CDR2 YYREEE, per germline (reference sequence).

This chain links TRBV6-5 with TRBJ2-2; 8 nucleotides agree with TRBD2. The CDR3 covers 15 residues. Germline assignment: CDR1 MNHEY and CDR2 SVGAGI. V was clipped by 2 bases and J by 4 bases; unmatched bases: 3. The CDR3 DNA is TGTGCCAGCAGTTACATCGGACTAGCCACCGGGGAGCTGTTTTTT. Protein: CASSYIGLATGELFF.

The chain carries TRBV5-1 and TRBJ1-4, with TRBD1 matching over 9 bases. The CDR3 is 17 residues long. Germline V CDR1 and CDR2: SGHRS, YFSETQ. The ends lost 0 bases at V and 8 bases at J; junction bases unmatched: 11. The CDR3: CASSLAPRDRVGEKLFF. The CDR3 coding sequence is TGCGCCAGCAGCTTGGCCCCCCGGGACAGGGTGGGGGAAAAACTGTTTTTT. Full variable domain (missing parts from reference TRBV5-1 and TRBJ1-4): KAGVTQTPRYLIKTRGQQVTLSCSPISGHRSVSWYQQTPGQGLQFLFEYFSETQRNKGNFPGRFSGRQFSNSRSEMNVSTLELGDSALYLCASSLAPRDRVGEKLFFGSGTQLSVL.

This clone came up once. V gene TRBV28 combines with J gene TRBJ2-7, with D unclear. The germline CDR1 and CDR2 sequences are MDHEN and SYDVKM. There are 13 residues in the CDR3. Trimming cost V 2 bases and J 13 bases, with 18 bases left between them. CDR3 DNA sequence: TGTGCCAGCAGTTTAGCACGTCCGGACGTTCCTTACTTC. This encodes CASSLARPDVPYF.

This clone has at least ten counts. The junction differs from germline at one of its ends, possibly a read error. V is TRBV5-6 and J is TRBJ1-2; D gene unclear. The length of the CDR3 is 14 residues. Germline V gene sequence: CDR1 SGHDT, CDR2 YYEEEE. As DNA, the CDR3 is TGTGCCAGCAGTTTGGGCAGCCAAGACTATGGCTACACCTTC. This codes for CASSLGSQDYGYTF.

The chain combines TRBV2 with TRBJ1-2; TRBD1 is a possible D gene (6 bases). Trimming removed 7 bases at V and 7 bases at J, with 16 bases between. The CDR3 is made up of 13 amino acids. Germline CDR1 is SNHLY and CDR2 is FYNNEI. CDR3 loop: CASKVGGLSGYTF. DNA for the CDR3: TGTGCCAGCAAGGTCGGGGGGCTTTCTGGCTACACCTTC.

This clone has a handful of counts. V and J are TRBV3-1 (or the pseudogene TRBV3-2) and TRBJ1-3; no definite D call. Germline assignment: CDR1 LGHDT and CDR2 YNNKEL (reference sequence). The CDR3 has 15 residues. Between the trimmed V and J ends, which lost 1 base and 0 bases, there was a span of 7 bases. The CDR3 bases are TGTGCCAGCAGCCAAGGCGTGGTCTCTGGAAACACCATATATTTT. Encoded protein: CASSQGVVSGNTIYF.

The chain carries TRBV6-5 and TRBJ1-1; D unresolved. Trimming shortened V by 6 bases and J by 1 base, and 15 bases separated the two germline ends. Germline V gives CDR1 MNHEY, CDR2 SVGAGI. The CDR3 has 15 residues. The CDR3 DNA reads as TGTGCCAGCAGGTGGGCTCCTTTAGCGAACACTGAAGCTTTCTTT. Translated, it gives CASRWAPLANTEAFF.

The rearrangement links TRBV10-3 to TRBJ2-3, with TRBD2 matching 11 bases. Germline V gives CDR1 ENHRY, CDR2 SYGVKD. Losses at the gene ends were 2 bases for V and 6 bases for J; bases not matched to a gene: 7. The CDR3 length is 16 residues. The CDR3: CAISESLAGGSDTQYF. The CDR3 bases are TGTGCCATCAGTGAGAGTCTAGCGGGGGGTAGTGATACGCAGTATTTT.

This chain joins TRBV9 and TRBJ1-2; a weak D match, TRBD1 (6 bases). The germline gives CDR1 SGDLS, CDR2 YYNGEE. There are 14 residues in the CDR3. V was trimmed by 3 bases and J by 5 bases, leaving 14 bases between them. The chain's CDR3 is CASSEGGGMYGYTF. Written as DNA, the CDR3 is TGTGCCAGCAGCGAGGGAGGGGGGATGTATGGCTACACCTTC.